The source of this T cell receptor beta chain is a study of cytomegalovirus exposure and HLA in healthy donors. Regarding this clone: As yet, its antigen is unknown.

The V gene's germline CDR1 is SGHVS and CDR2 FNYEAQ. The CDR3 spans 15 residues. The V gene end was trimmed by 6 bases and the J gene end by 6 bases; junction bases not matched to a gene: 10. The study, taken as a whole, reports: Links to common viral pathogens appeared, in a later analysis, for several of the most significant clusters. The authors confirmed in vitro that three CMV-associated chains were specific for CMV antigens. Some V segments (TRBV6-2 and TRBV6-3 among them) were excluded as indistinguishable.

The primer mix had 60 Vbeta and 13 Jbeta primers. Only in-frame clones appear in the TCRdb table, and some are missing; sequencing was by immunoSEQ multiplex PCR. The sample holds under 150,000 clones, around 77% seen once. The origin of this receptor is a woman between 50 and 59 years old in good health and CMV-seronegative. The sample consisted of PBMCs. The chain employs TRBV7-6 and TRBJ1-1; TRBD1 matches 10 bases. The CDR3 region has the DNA TGTGCCAGCAGGCCAGACAGGGGGCATTCTCCTGAAGCTTTCTTT. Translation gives CASRPDRGHSPEAFF. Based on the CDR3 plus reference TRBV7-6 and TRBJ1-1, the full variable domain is GAGVSQSPRYKVTKRGQDVALRCDPISGHVSLYWYRQALGQGPEFLTYFNYEAQQDKSGLPNDRFSAERPEGSISTLTIQRTEQRDSAMYRCASRPDRGHSPEAFFGQGTRLTVV.